Below, 29 T cell receptor beta chains from the same sample are listed, as sequenced in a study of shared clonotypes between healthy human individuals (dated by TCRdb to 2020 to 2021). Receptors were amplified or captured by the immunoSEQ multiplex PCR assay. TCRdb took this table from immuneACCESS and kept in-frame rearrangements with V and J called. Such tables lack part of the clones; where checked against another copy, unresolved V genes explain under half of the gap, and the rest is unexplained. The sample data list around 690,000 clones, and 90% of these were observed just once. The biggest ten clones account for 30% to 35% of the sample. Material: memory CD8+ T cells from PBMCs. Per the publication, the cell subset or site label means: CD45RO+ cells pooled with CCR7-negative TemRA cells. All receptors derive from a man younger than 35 in good health. Some clones in this sample may be carry-over from other donors' samples.

This chain joins TRBV7-9 and TRBJ2-7, with 8 nucleotides matching TRBD1. V shed 1 base and J 6 bases; nucleotides not matched to a gene: 8. Germline lookup yields CDR1 SEHNR and CDR2 FQNEAQ (reference sequence). CDR3 length equals 15 residues. The CDR3 coding sequence is TGTGCCAGCAGCTTAGAGGGCAGGGGGCGAGGCGAGCAGTACTTC. It encodes CASSLEGRGRGEQYF. The full variable domain, its missing parts supplied by reference TRBV7-9 and TRBJ2-7, is DTGVSQNPRHKITKRGQNVTFRCDPISEHNRLYWYRQTLGQGPEFLTYFQNEAQLEKSRLLSDRFSAERPKGSFSTLEIQRTEQGDSAMYLCASSLEGRGRGEQYFGPGTRLTVT.

The chain combines TRBV7-2 with TRBJ2-3; D is possibly TRBD2 (6 bases). This CDR3 has 15 amino acids. Germline V gene sequence: CDR1 SGHTA, CDR2 FQGNSA. V was trimmed by 2 bases and J by 0 bases, leaving 9 bases between them. This CDR3 is CASSLSGFSTDTQYF. CDR3 DNA sequence: TGTGCCAGCAGCTTAAGCGGGTTTAGCACAGATACGCAGTATTTT. Together with reference TRBV7-2 and TRBJ2-3, the CDR3 gives the full variable domain: GAGVSQSPSNKVTEKGKDVELRCDPISGHTALYWYRQSLGQGLEFLIYFQGNSAPDKSGLPSDRFSAERTGGSVSTLTIQRTQQEDSAVYLCASSLSGFSTDTQYFGPGTRLTVL.

The chain joins TRBV6-1 to TRBJ1-3; D ambiguous. V was trimmed by 3 bases and J by 2 bases, leaving 14 bases between them. Germline V gene sequence: CDR1 MNHNS, CDR2 SASEGT. This CDR3 spans 16 amino acids. The CDR3 DNA reads as TGTGCCAGCAGTGAGGTTCCAGGAGGACCTGGAAACACCATATATTTT. Protein product: CASSEVPGGPGNTIYF.

V usage is TRBV27 and J usage is TRBJ2-1, with a possible D match to TRBD2 (6 bases). This CDR3 is 12 amino acids long. The V gene's germline CDR1 is MNHEY and CDR2 SMNVEV (reference sequence). Trimming stripped 7 bases from V and 7 bases from J, with 11 bases between. CDR3 amino acids: CASTAGLNEQFF. Written as DNA, the CDR3 is TGTGCCAGCACGGCGGGATTGAATGAGCAGTTCTTC.

The J gene is TRBJ2-3, the V gene TRBV2; D ambiguous. The CDR3 is made up of 16 amino acids. Germline CDR1 and CDR2: SNHLY and FYNNEI. Between the trimmed V and J ends, which lost 8 bases and 0 bases, there was a span of 18 bases. Written as DNA, the CDR3 is TGTGCCAGCGCTTCTGTCTGGACGGCTAGCACAGATACGCAGTATTTT. Residues: CASASVWTASTDTQYF.

The chain carries TRBV20-1 and TRBJ2-4, with D unresolved. This CDR3 comprises 10 residues. Germline CDR1 reads DFQATT; CDR2 reads SNEGSKA (reference sequence). The V end was cut by 6 bases, the J end by 9 bases, with 9 bases between. The CDR3 reads CSATSPIQYF. The CDR3 bases are TGCAGTGCCACGTCGCCCATTCAGTACTTC.

The chain combines TRBV28 with TRBJ2-1, with a possible D match to TRBD2 (7 bases). The CDR3 totals 14 residues. V was trimmed by 7 bases and J by 6 bases, leaving 16 bases between them. CDR1 is MDHEN and CDR2 is SYDVKM in the germline V gene. CDR3 in amino acids: CASNPRGGFNEQFF. The CDR3 DNA follows: TGTGCCAGCAATCCGAGGGGGGGTTTCAATGAGCAGTTCTTC.

The chain uses TRBV28 and TRBJ2-1, with 9 positions matching TRBD1. V dropped 5 bases and J dropped 8; count of bases not matched to a gene: 7. CDR1 and CDR2 (germline): MDHEN, SYDVKM. The CDR3 extends over 14 amino acids. CDR3 coding DNA: TGTGCCAGCAGTCCGGACAGGGGTTGGGATGAGCAGTTCTTC. Translating gives CASSPDRGWDEQFF.

This clone was seen many times. The V gene is TRBV9, the J gene TRBJ2-3; the D is unclear. Germline V gene sequence: CDR1 SGDLS, CDR2 YYNGEE. Trimming removed 4 bases from V and 1 base from J, with 16 bases in between. This CDR3 comprises 16 residues. The CDR3 sequence is CASSPVRALGTDTQYF. The CDR3 DNA is TGTGCCAGCAGCCCCGTTCGAGCTCTAGGCACAGATACGCAGTATTTT.

The rearrangement links TRBV10-3 to TRBJ2-3, with 8 nucleotides matching TRBD2. The CDR3 sequence is 16 residues long. V dropped 4 bases and J dropped 2; count of bases not matched to a gene: 8. Germline V gene sequence: CDR1 ENHRY, CDR2 SYGVKD. CDR3 coding DNA: TGTGCCATCAGTGGAAAAGGGGGACTAGACACAGATACGCAGTATTTT. Protein sequence: CAISGKGGLDTDTQYF.

The rearrangement joins TRBV27 to TRBJ2-1; TRBD1 aligns across 7 bases. Per the germline V gene, CDR1 is MNHEY and CDR2 is SMNVEV (reference sequence). The CDR3 consists of 16 residues. Trimming removed 2 bases from V and 5 bases from J; junction bases left unmatched: 9. The CDR3 loop reads CASSLPRDSTHNEQFF. Here the CDR3 DNA reads TGTGCCAGCAGTTTACCCCGGGACAGTACACACAATGAGCAGTTCTTC.

This rearrangement joins TRBV29-1 to TRBJ2-2; D possibly corresponds to TRBD2 (5 bases). The CDR3 has 16 amino acids. Germline values: CDR1 SQVTM, CDR2 ANQGSEA. V was cut by 2 bases and J by 1 base, with 14 bases left in between. CDR3 loop: CSVELFGGKNTGELFF. CDR3 in DNA: TGCAGCGTTGAACTGTTCGGAGGAAAGAACACCGGGGAGCTGTTTTTT.

The V gene is TRBV9, the J gene TRBJ2-5; 9 bases map to TRBD2. The CDR3 has 15 amino acids. The germline CDR1 and CDR2 sequences are SGDLS and YYNGEE. With 0 bases clipped from V and 5 bases from J, the junction kept 5 bases outside the gene matches. The CDR3 here is CASSVGGGRGETQYF. CDR3 bases: TGTGCCAGCAGCGTAGGTGGCGGGAGGGGCGAGACCCAGTACTTC.

Points on this clone: Other DNA sequences in the sample encode the same CDR3. CDR3 in amino acids: CASSLGFSYEQYF. Written as DNA, the CDR3 is TGTGCCAGCAGCTTAGGCTTCAGCTACGAGCAGTACTTC. V gene TRBV7-9 combines with J gene TRBJ2-7; no reliable D call. This CDR3 spans 13 amino acids. CDR1 is SEHNR and CDR2 is FQNEAQ in the germline V gene (reference sequence). The V gene lost 1 base and the J gene lost 3 bases, with 7 bases spanning the gap. The variable domain in full, with the rest retrieved from reference TRBV7-9 and TRBJ2-7, is DTGVSQNPRHKITKRGQNVTFRCDPISEHNRLYWYRQTLGQGPEFLTYFQNEAQLEKSRLLSDRFSAERPKGSFSTLEIQRTEQGDSAMYLCASSLGFSYEQYFGPGTRLTVT.

V and J are TRBV27 and TRBJ2-7; the D gene is possibly TRBD2 (6 bases). Germline CDR1 is MNHEY and CDR2 is SMNVEV (reference sequence). The V and J ends lost 0 bases and 3 bases respectively, with 18 bases between them. The CDR3 loop spans 17 amino acids. Here the CDR3 reads CASSLSVPSAEGYEQYF. For the CDR3, the DNA is TGTGCCAGCAGTTTATCGGTTCCTAGCGCCGAAGGCTACGAGCAGTACTTC.

This chain links TRBV5-4 with TRBJ2-1, with 9 bases matching TRBD2. The germline CDR1 and CDR2 sequences are SGHNT and YYREEE (reference sequence). With 4 bases clipped from V and 7 bases from J, the junction kept 21 bases outside the gene matches. The CDR3 is made up of 19 amino acids. The CDR3 nucleotides are TGTGCCAGCAGCCCTCCTTCGGTGGAGCGGGAGGAAGTGTCAAATGAGCAGTTCTTC. It codes for CASSPPSVEREEVSNEQFF. Full variable domain (outside the CDR3, taken from reference TRBV5-4 and TRBJ2-1): ETGVTQSPTHLIKTRGQQVTLRCSSQSGHNTVSWYQQALGQGPQFIFQYYREEENGRGNFPPRFSGLQFPNYSSELNVNALELDDSALYLCASSPPSVEREEVSNEQFFGPGTRLTVL.

CDR3 sequence reads: CASGRDNGELFF. CDR3 DNA: TGTGCCAGCGGGCGGGATAACGGGGAGCTGTTTTTT. The chain links TRBV6-5 to TRBJ2-2; maybe TRBD2 (6 bases). Germline V gene lookup returns CDR1 MNHEY and CDR2 SVGAGI. This CDR3 spans 12 amino acids. V lost 8 bases and J lost 7, with 11 bases in between.

The chain carries TRBV5-5 and TRBJ1-4; D remains ambiguous. There are 14 residues in the CDR3. The V and J ends lost 4 bases and 3 bases respectively, with 10 bases between them. Germline V gene data show CDR1 as SGHKS and CDR2 as YYEKEE (reference sequence). In DNA, the CDR3 is TGTGCCAGCAGCCACAGCCATTCTAATGAAAAACTGTTTTTT. Protein: CASSHSHSNEKLFF. The whole variable domain, filled in from reference TRBV5-5 and TRBJ1-4, reads DAGVTQSPTHLIKTRGQQVTLRCSPISGHKSVSWYQQVLGQGPQFIFQYYEKEERGRGNFPDRFSARQFPNYSSELNVNALLLGDSALYLCASSHSHSNEKLFFGSGTQLSVL.

The table lists this clone with a count of one. The chain employs TRBV5-6 and TRBJ2-7; the match to TRBD1 covers 9 bases. Germline CDR1 SGHDT, CDR2 YYEEEE. The junction had 4 bases not matched to a gene; V was cut back by 3 bases and J by 6 bases. The length of the CDR3 is 13 residues. The DNA for the CDR3 is TGTGCCAGCAGCTGGACAGGGGCGCGCGAGCAGTACTTC. It encodes CASSWTGAREQYF.

This clone is a singleton in its sample. The CDR3: CASSTIVGDTQYF. The CDR3 DNA sequence: TGTGCCAGTAGTACCATAGTGGGAGATACGCAGTATTTT. V usage is TRBV19 and J usage is TRBJ2-3; no firm D call. This CDR3 region has 13 residues. The germline V and J ends were trimmed by 4 bases and 5 bases, with 10 bases remaining between them. The germline V gene has CDR1 LNHDA and CDR2 SQIVND (reference sequence).

This chain uses TRBV28 with TRBJ2-7, with 8 nucleotides matching TRBD1. The CDR3 is 17 residues long. The trim removed 5 bases at V and 1 base at J, leaving 13 bases unmatched. Germline-derived CDR1 and CDR2 are MDHEN and SYDVKM. The CDR3 coding sequence is TGTGCCAGCAGTCCCGGGACAGGCGAGCGTTCTTCCTACGAGCAGTACTTC. As protein: CASSPGTGERSSYEQYF.

The genes are TRBV5-6 and TRBJ2-5; D remains ambiguous. Per germline, CDR1 SGHDT and CDR2 YYEEEE. V shed 2 bases and J shed 2 bases, with 10 bases lying between them. The CDR3 totals 14 residues. Here the CDR3 DNA reads TGTGCCAGCAGCTTTTTGTCCCTACAAGAGACCCAGTACTTC. Its protein is CASSFLSLQETQYF.

This clone has just a few counts. V usage is TRBV7-9 and J usage is TRBJ1-2; TRBD1 matches at 7 bases. The CDR3 runs to 15 residues. The ends lost 0 bases at V and 3 bases at J; junction bases unmatched: 4. Germline CDR1 is SEHNR and CDR2 is FQNEAQ (reference sequence). The CDR3 sequence: CASSLAGGVDYGYTF. CDR3 nucleotides: TGTGCCAGCAGCTTAGCAGGGGGCGTCGACTATGGCTACACCTTC. Complete variable domain (other parts from reference TRBV7-9 and TRBJ1-2): DTGVSQNPRHKITKRGQNVTFRCDPISEHNRLYWYRQTLGQGPEFLTYFQNEAQLEKSRLLSDRFSAERPKGSFSTLEIQRTEQGDSAMYLCASSLAGGVDYGYTFGSGTRLTVV.

This chain uses TRBV11-1 with TRBJ2-1; 8 bases are a match to TRBD2. Germline V lookup: CDR1 SGHAT, CDR2 FQDESV (reference sequence). V gave up 6 bases and J gave up 1 base; unmatched junction bases: 17. CDR3 length: 19 amino acids. CDR3 sequence reads: CASREDGGRLAMSYNEQFF. The CDR3, as DNA: TGTGCCAGCAGGGAGGACGGAGGAAGACTAGCGATGTCCTACAATGAGCAGTTCTTC. Filled out from reference TRBV11-1 and TRBJ2-1, the complete variable domain reads EAEVAQSPRYKITEKSQAVAFWCDPISGHATLYWYRQILGQGPELLVQFQDESVVDDSQLPKDRFSAERLKGVDSTLKIQPAELGDSAMYLCASREDGGRLAMSYNEQFFGPGTRLTVL.

The V gene is TRBV25-1, the J gene TRBJ2-7; D remains unclear. Germline V CDR1 and CDR2: MGHDK, SYGVNS. Trimming cost V 3 bases and J 3 bases, with 9 bases left between them. The length of the CDR3 is 13 residues. The CDR3 region is CASSDFINYEQYF. The DNA of the CDR3 is TGTGCCAGCAGTGACTTCATAAACTACGAGCAGTACTTC.

The chain links TRBV5-1 to TRBJ2-1; perhaps TRBD2 as D (6 bases). This CDR3 has 13 amino acids. The germline V and J ends were trimmed by 4 bases and 12 bases, with 17 bases remaining between them. Germline V gene lookup returns CDR1 SGHRS and CDR2 YFSETQ. In DNA form, the CDR3 reads TGCGCCAGCAGCCGGGACTTAGGGTCGGGGCAGTTCTTC. This translates into CASSRDLGSGQFF.

The chain links TRBV19 to TRBJ2-1; TRBD1 matches 10 bases. The germline V gene has CDR1 LNHDA and CDR2 SQIVND (reference sequence). The CDR3 totals 16 residues. The junction had 10 bases not matched to a gene; V was cut back by 5 bases and J by 6 bases. In DNA, the CDR3 is TGTGCCAGTAGTGACCGGACAGGGGGGACAGGCAATGAGCAGTTCTTC. Encoded protein: CASSDRTGGTGNEQFF. The entire variable domain, with the rest obtained from reference TRBV19 and TRBJ2-1, is as follows: DGGITQSPKYLFRKEGQNVTLSCEQNLNHDAMYWYRQDPGQGLRLIYYSQIVNDFQKGDIAEGYSVSREKKESFPLTVTSAQKNPTAFYLCASSDRTGGTGNEQFFGPGTRLTVL.

This chain connects TRBV27 to TRBJ2-7; no clear D gene. This CDR3 is 12 amino acids long. The germline V gene has CDR1 MNHEY and CDR2 SMNVEV (reference sequence). V lost 4 bases and J 3 bases, leaving 7 bases between the germline ends. The CDR3 DNA reads as TGTGCCAGCAGTTCCCTCGTCTACGAGCAGTACTTC. Protein: CASSSLVYEQYF.

This clone has only one observation. V usage is TRBV4-1 and J usage is TRBJ2-2; D not resolved. V was shortened by 4 bases and J by 5 bases, with 8 bases between the two germline ends. This CDR3 spans 13 amino acids. Germline V gives CDR1 MGHRA, CDR2 YSYEKL. The CDR3 DNA sequence: TGCGCCAGCAGCCCCAGGCGGACCGGGGAGCTGTTTTTT. Translated: CASSPRRTGELFF.